Below, 3 T cell receptor beta chains from the same sample are listed, as sequenced in a study of T-cell memory formation after mild COVID-19. TCRdb re-called the 5' RACE reads with MiXCR, one entry per CDR3 protein. The sample consists of about 180,000 distinct CDR3 sequences, around 20% of them appearing once. Sequences were obtained from PBMCs or a T cell subset sorted from them (not recorded which). All receptors derive from a man aged 18 to 29 who had mild COVID-19 (a few samples of this study predate the infection). Cell type and time point are not known.

The CDR3: CSCPAFRQGITDTQYF. The CDR3 DNA reads TGCAGTTGCCCGGCCTTCAGACAGGGGATCACAGATACGCAGTATTTT. The chain employs TRBV20-1 and TRBJ2-3, with TRBD1 identical over 8 bases. Germline trimming cut 8 bases from V and 2 bases from J; bases unmatched to any gene: 15. CDR1 is DFQATT, CDR2 SNEGSKA, per germline (reference sequence). The length of the CDR3 is 16 residues.

This clonotype has a single count. The chain couples TRBV15 to TRBJ1-5; D not resolved. This CDR3 spans 12 amino acids. CDR1 and CDR2 (germline): LNHNV, YYDKDF (reference sequence). V was shortened by 4 bases and J by 11 bases, with 12 bases between the two germline ends. The DNA of the CDR3 is TGTGCCACCAGCACAGGAACGCAGGCCCAGCATTTT. Residues: CATSTGTQAQHF.

This clonotype occurred a few times. The chain carries TRBV5-5 and TRBJ1-2; no firm D call. The CDR3 loop spans 16 amino acids. Per the germline V gene, CDR1 is SGHKS and CDR2 is YYEKEE (reference sequence). Trimming left V 2 bases short and J 0 bases short, with 14 bases between. The CDR3 nucleotides read TGTGCCAGCAGCTTATCGCCGGGAACAGCTAACTATGGCTACACCTTC. The encoded protein is CASSLSPGTANYGYTF.